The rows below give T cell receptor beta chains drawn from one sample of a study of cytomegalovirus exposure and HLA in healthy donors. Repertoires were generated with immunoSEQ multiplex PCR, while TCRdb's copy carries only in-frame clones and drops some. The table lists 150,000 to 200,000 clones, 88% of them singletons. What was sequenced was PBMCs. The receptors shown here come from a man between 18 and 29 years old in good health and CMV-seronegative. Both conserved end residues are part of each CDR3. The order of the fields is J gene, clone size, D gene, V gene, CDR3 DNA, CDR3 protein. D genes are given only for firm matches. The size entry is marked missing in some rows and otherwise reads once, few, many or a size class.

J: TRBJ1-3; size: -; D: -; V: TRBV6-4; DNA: TGTGCCAGCAGGGGAGGACGCCGCTCTGGAAACACCATATATTTT; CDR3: CASRGGRRSGNTIYF
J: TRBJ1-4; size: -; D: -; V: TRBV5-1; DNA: TGCGCCAGTCAACCGGGGGGGACCGGGAATGAAAAACTGTTTTTT; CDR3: CASQPGGTGNEKLFF
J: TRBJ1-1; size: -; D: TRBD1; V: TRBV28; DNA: TGTGCCAGCAGTCCCCGACAGGGCTCAATGAACACTGAAGCTTTCTTT; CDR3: CASSPRQGSMNTEAFF
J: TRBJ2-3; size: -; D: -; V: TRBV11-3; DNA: TGTGCCAGCAGCTCCCGTTTAGATACGCAGTATTTT; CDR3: CASSSRLDTQYF
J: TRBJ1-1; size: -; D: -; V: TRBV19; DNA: TGTGCCAGTAGTATAGGGGGCGCCACTGAAGCTTTCTTT; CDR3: CASSIGGATEAFF
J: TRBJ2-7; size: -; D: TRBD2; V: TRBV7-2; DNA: TGTGCCAGCAGCTTAGTGGGGACTAGAACCTCCTACGAGCAGTACTTC; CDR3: CASSLVGTRTSYEQYF
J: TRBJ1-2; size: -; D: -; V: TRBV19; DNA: TGTGCCAGTAGTATCCTGAGTAAACCTGATTTTTACTATGGCTACACCTTC; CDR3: CASSILSKPDFYYGYTF
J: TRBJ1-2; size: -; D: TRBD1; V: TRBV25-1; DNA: TGTGCCAGCAGTGAACCGGACAGGGGGGGATATGGCTACACCTTC; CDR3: CASSEPDRGGYGYTF
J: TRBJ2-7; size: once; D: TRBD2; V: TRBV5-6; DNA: TGTGCCAGCAGCTCGAGCGGGAGGAACTCCTACGAGCAGTACTTC; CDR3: CASSSSGRNSYEQYF
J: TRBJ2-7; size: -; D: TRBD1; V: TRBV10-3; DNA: TGTGCCATCAGTGAGTCAATTTTGGGACAGGGTAAGGGCTACGAGCAGTACTTC; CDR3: CAISESILGQGKGYEQYF
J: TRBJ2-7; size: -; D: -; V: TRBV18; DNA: TGTGCCAGCTCACCGGGTACAGGGCACCTCTCCTACGAGCAGTACTTC; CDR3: CASSPGTGHLSYEQYF
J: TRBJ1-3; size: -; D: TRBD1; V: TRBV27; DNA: TGTGCCAGCAGAGGACAGGCCTCTGGAAACACCATATATTTT; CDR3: CASRGQASGNTIYF
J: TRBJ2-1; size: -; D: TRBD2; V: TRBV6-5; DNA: TGTGCCAGCAGTTACCCTAGCGGAACGGACAATGAGCAGTTCTTC; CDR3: CASSYPSGTDNEQFF
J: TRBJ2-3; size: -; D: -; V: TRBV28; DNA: TGTGCCAGCAGTTTCCCCTCGGACTGGGAGGAGACAGATACGCAGTATTTT; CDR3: CASSFPSDWEETDTQYF
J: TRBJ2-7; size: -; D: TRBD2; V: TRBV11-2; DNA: TGTGCCAGCAGCGAAGGGACTATACTCTACGAGCAGTACTTC; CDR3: CASSEGTILYEQYF
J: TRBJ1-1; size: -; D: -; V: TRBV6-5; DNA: TGTGCCAGCAGTTACTTAGGCGGGGGATTGAACACTGAAGCTTTCTTT; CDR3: CASSYLGGGLNTEAFF
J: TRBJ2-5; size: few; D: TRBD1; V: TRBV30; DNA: TGTGCCTGTACAGGGGTCGCGGAGACCCAGTACTTC; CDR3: CACTGVAETQYF